Following are 29 T cell receptor beta chains from one sample sequenced in a study of T cell responses to AZD1222 COVID-19 vaccine. Sequenced by immunoSEQ multiplex PCR; TCRdb stores in-frame clones only, minus some. The profile shows fewer than 70,000 clones, roughly 89% of them singletons. The sequencing used peripheral blood, collected 28 days after the second AZD1222 dose. Receptor source: an adult who received the AZD1222 COVID-19 vaccine.

A few counts support this clone. The chain has TRBV27 and TRBJ2-7, with a tentative D call TRBD1 (5 bases). CDR1 MNHEY and CDR2 SMNVEV come from the germline V gene (reference sequence). This CDR3 spans 15 amino acids. Trimming pared 2 bases from V and 2 bases from J, leaving 13 bases between. CDR3 sequence: CASSLEAGPTYEQYF. DNA of the CDR3: TGTGCCAGCAGTTTAGAGGCAGGGCCTACCTACGAGCAGTACTTC.

J is TRBJ2-7 and V is TRBV12-3 or TRBV12-4, with a tentative D call TRBD2 (5 bases). V lost 5 bases and J lost 0, with 8 bases in between. The length of the CDR3 is 13 residues. The CDR3 DNA is TGTGCCAGCAGTCCCGGGATCTCCTACGAGCAGTACTTC. It specifies CASSPGISYEQYF.

This clone is a singleton in its sample. The rearrangement joins TRBV5-1 to TRBJ1-5; D call uncertain. There are 12 residues in the CDR3. From germline, CDR1 is SGHRS and CDR2 YFSETQ. The V end lost 6 bases, the J end lost 2 bases, and 6 bases lay between the germline ends. CDR3 in amino acids: CASTRGNQPQHF. CDR3 sequence (DNA): TGCGCCAGCACCCGGGGCAATCAGCCCCAGCATTTT. Filled out from reference TRBV5-1 and TRBJ1-5, the complete variable domain reads KAGVTQTPRYLIKTRGQQVTLSCSPISGHRSVSWYQQTPGQGLQFLFEYFSETQRNKGNFPGRFSGRQFSNSRSEMNVSTLELGDSALYLCASTRGNQPQHFGDGTRLSIL.

J is TRBJ2-7 and V is TRBV19, with D possibly matching TRBD1 (6 bases). CDR1 is LNHDA, CDR2 SQIVND, per germline (reference sequence). This CDR3 is built from 14 residues. V was cut by 4 bases and J by 7 bases, with 17 bases left in between. CDR3 residues: CASSTLAQGREQYF. The CDR3 bases are TGTGCCAGTAGTACCCTTGCGCAGGGGCGAGAGCAGTACTTC.

This clone was picked up one time. V usage is TRBV19 and J usage is TRBJ2-5, with a weak D call TRBD1 (5 bases). Between the trimmed V and J ends, which lost 10 bases and 5 bases, there was a span of 17 bases. The CDR3 totals 13 residues. Germline CDR1 and CDR2: LNHDA and SQIVND (reference sequence). CDR3 coding DNA: TGTGCCACTAAGGGGCAGGGTGGGGAGACCCAGTACTTC. Translated: CATKGQGGETQYF.

This clone came up once. The chain uses TRBV5-1 and TRBJ1-2; D unclear. Germline-derived CDR1 and CDR2 are SGHRS and YFSETQ. Trimming stripped 0 bases from V and 4 bases from J, with 13 bases between. This CDR3 is 15 amino acids long. As DNA, the CDR3 is TGCGCCAGCAGCTTGGGCGGAAATGAAATCTATGGCTACACCTTC. This gives the protein CASSLGGNEIYGYTF.

The genes are TRBV6-5 and TRBJ1-4; TRBD1 agrees at 8 bases. CDR1 and CDR2 from the germline V gene are MNHEY and SVGAGI. The junction had 4 bases not matched to a gene; V was cut back by 2 bases and J by 5 bases. The CDR3 runs to 15 residues. Here the CDR3 reads CASSYTTGENEKLFF. The CDR3 DNA follows: TGTGCCAGCAGTTACACGACAGGGGAGAATGAAAAACTGTTTTTT.

V is TRBV5-1 and J is TRBJ1-5; a possible D gene is TRBD1 (5 bases). The V end was cut by 5 bases, the J end by 2 bases, with 11 bases between. CDR3 length equals 14 residues. CDR1 is SGHRS, CDR2 YFSETQ, per germline. The CDR3 loop is CASREGAGNQPQHF. Here the CDR3 DNA reads TGCGCCAGCAGAGAAGGGGCGGGCAATCAGCCCCAGCATTTT.

This clone was detected once. Within the sample, other DNA sequences also encode this same CDR3. The rearrangement joins TRBV12-5 to TRBJ1-1, with TRBD1 matching 9 bases. Germline-derived CDR1 and CDR2 are LGHNT and FRNRAP. The CDR3 has 15 amino acids. The trim removed 0 bases at V and 8 bases at J, leaving 7 bases unmatched. CDR3 DNA sequence: TGTGCTAGTGGTTTGGTACCGGACAGGGGAGGCGAAGCTTTCTTT. Its protein is CASGLVPDRGGEAFF.

The chain has TRBV27 and TRBJ2-1; 11 nucleotides match TRBD2. Germline V gives CDR1 MNHEY, CDR2 SMNVEV (reference sequence). This CDR3 comprises 16 residues. The trim removed 5 bases at V and 0 bases at J, leaving 3 bases unmatched. The CDR3 protein is CASSPGLADSYNEQFF. In DNA form, the CDR3 reads TGTGCCAGCAGTCCGGGACTAGCGGACTCCTACAATGAGCAGTTCTTC.

The chain combines TRBV7-9 with TRBJ2-2; D is unclear. The length of the CDR3 is 11 residues. V dropped 6 bases and J dropped 6 bases, with 5 bases sitting between them. The germline V gene encodes CDR1 SEHNR and CDR2 FQNEAQ (reference sequence). CDR3 in amino acids: CASRDPGELFF. The CDR3, as DNA: TGTGCCAGCAGGGATCCCGGGGAGCTGTTTTTT.

The rearrangement links TRBV19 to TRBJ2-2; possibly TRBD1 or TRBD2 for D (6 bases each). V lost 11 bases, J lost 5 bases, and 9 bases lay in between. Germline CDR1 and CDR2: LNHDA and SQIVND (reference sequence). CDR3 length equals 11 residues. CDR3 coding DNA: TGTGCCGGAGGGGGGACCGGGGAGCTGTTTTTT. It specifies CAGGGTGELFF.

The V and J genes are TRBV6-2 or TRBV6-3 and TRBJ2-1; 7 nucleotides line up with TRBD1. This CDR3 has 13 residues. Per the germline V gene, CDR1 is MNHEY and CDR2 is SVGEGT. Losses at the gene ends were 4 bases for V and 6 bases for J; bases not matched to a gene: 3. CDR3 DNA: TGTGCCAGCAGTTCGGACAGGATCAATGAGCAGTTCTTC. This gives the protein CASSSDRINEQFF.

The chain recombines TRBV5-8 with TRBJ1-4; D is uncertain. The germline V gene encodes CDR1 SGHTS and CDR2 YDEGEE. The CDR3 is 14 residues long. Trimming stripped 1 base from V and 5 bases from J, with 9 bases between. The CDR3 loop is CASSLLQKNEKLFF. The CDR3 DNA follows: TGTGCCAGCAGCTTGCTACAGAAGAATGAAAAACTGTTTTTT.

CDR3 sequence (DNA): TGTGCCAGTAGTATGAGGAGGGCCTACGAGCAGTACTTC. This encodes CASSMRRAYEQYF. The genes are TRBV19 and TRBJ2-7, with D maybe TRBD2 (6 bases). Germline-derived CDR1 and CDR2 are LNHDA and SQIVND (reference sequence). This CDR3 spans 13 amino acids. Trimming removed 3 bases from V and 2 bases from J, with 8 bases in between.

The chain uses TRBV27 and TRBJ2-1, with 9 bases fitting TRBD2. V lost 7 bases, J lost 5 bases, and 9 bases stayed unmatched. Germline V lookup: CDR1 MNHEY, CDR2 SMNVEV (reference sequence). The length of the CDR3 is 15 residues. The CDR3 sequence: CASTRRGGLHNEQFF. CDR3 DNA: TGTGCCAGCACCAGGCGGGGGGGCCTCCACAATGAGCAGTTCTTC.

The rearrangement joins TRBV9 to TRBJ2-7, with TRBD2 identical over 8 bases. With V trimmed by 0 bases and J by 2 bases, 4 bases remained unmatched. The CDR3 has 15 residues. Germline V gene lookup returns CDR1 SGDLS and CDR2 YYNGEE. CDR3 sequence: CASSVAAGVAYEQYF. The CDR3 region has the DNA TGTGCCAGCAGCGTAGCAGCGGGAGTGGCCTACGAGCAGTACTTC.

This sequence joins TRBV2 and TRBJ1-6; unclear D gene. Germline V CDR1 and CDR2: SNHLY, FYNNEI. V was clipped by 4 bases and J by 7 bases, with 8 bases between them. CDR3 length equals 13 residues. The CDR3 DNA follows: TGTGCCAGCAGTGTAACTACAAATTCACCCCTCCACTTT. Translation: CASSVTTNSPLHF. The variable domain in full, with the rest retrieved from reference TRBV2 and TRBJ1-6, is EPEVTQTPSHQVTQMGQEVILRCVPISNHLYFYWYRQILGQKVEFLVSFYNNEISEKSEIFDDQFSVERPDGSNFTLKIRSTKLEDSAMYFCASSVTTNSPLHFGNGTRLTVT.

The V call is TRBV5-4, the J call TRBJ2-2; D uncertain. Trimming cost V 0 bases and J 2 bases, with 5 bases left between them. CDR3 length: 14 residues. Germline assignment: CDR1 SGHNT and CDR2 YYREEE (reference sequence). CDR3 nucleotide sequence: TGTGCCAGCAGCTTGGATCCAAACACCGGGGAGCTGTTTTTT. This encodes CASSLDPNTGELFF.

V usage is TRBV5-1 and J usage is TRBJ1-1, with D maybe TRBD1 (6 bases). Germline assignment: CDR1 SGHRS and CDR2 YFSETQ. The CDR3 is 14 amino acids. V lost 4 bases to trimming and J lost 5 bases, with 15 bases between them. The CDR3 here is CASSPTGPGTEAFF. The DNA for the CDR3 is TGCGCCAGCAGCCCGACAGGTCCCGGGACTGAAGCTTTCTTT.

In DNA form, the CDR3 reads TGTGCCAGCAGCCAGCCGGCTGACTACGAGCAGTACTTC. Protein: CASSQPADYEQYF. This chain links TRBV6-6 with TRBJ2-7; D remains unclear. This CDR3 has 13 amino acids. The V end was cut by 6 bases, the J end by 3 bases, with 12 bases between. Per germline, CDR1 MNHNY and CDR2 SVGAGI (reference sequence).

The chain carries TRBV7-8 and TRBJ2-2; 7 bases are a match to TRBD1. The CDR3 spans 16 residues. Germline V gene lookup returns CDR1 SGHVS and CDR2 FQNEAQ. J gave up 0 bases and V 2 bases, and 3 bases lay outside the gene matches. This chain's CDR3 is CASSLTGQPNTGELFF. The DNA of the CDR3 is TGTGCCAGCAGCTTAACGGGACAGCCGAACACCGGGGAGCTGTTTTTT.

V is TRBV30 and J is TRBJ2-7; D not resolved. The CDR3 length is 13 residues. CDR1 is GTSNPN and CDR2 is SVGIG in the germline V gene (reference sequence). V lost 2 bases and J lost 0, with 8 bases in between. This CDR3 is CAWSRAVSYEQYF. For the CDR3, the DNA is TGTGCCTGGAGTAGGGCAGTCTCCTACGAGCAGTACTTC.

V is TRBV10-3 and J is TRBJ1-2, with D possibly matching TRBD1 (6 bases). The germline gives CDR1 ENHRY, CDR2 SYGVKD. The CDR3 totals 13 residues. V lost 8 bases and J 0 bases, leaving 10 bases between the germline ends. CDR3 DNA sequence: TGTGCCATCCTAGGACAGCCTAACTATGGCTACACCTTC. Its translation: CAILGQPNYGYTF.

The V call is TRBV18, the J call TRBJ2-2; D perhaps matches TRBD1 (7 bases). V dropped 6 bases and J dropped 0 bases, with 20 bases sitting between them. The CDR3 consists of 18 residues. The germline V gene has CDR1 KGHSH and CDR2 LQKENI. CDR3: CASSKEAGGLANTGELFF. The CDR3 DNA follows: TGTGCCAGCTCGAAAGAAGCAGGGGGACTGGCGAACACCGGGGAGCTGTTTTTT.

CDR3 protein: CASSQSGTGSYGYTF. In DNA form, the CDR3 reads TGCGCCAGCAGCCAGTCCGGGACAGGGAGTTATGGCTACACCTTC. This chain uses TRBV5-1 with TRBJ1-2; 9 bases align to TRBD1. Per germline, CDR1 SGHRS and CDR2 YFSETQ. With V trimmed by 4 bases and J by 5 bases, 9 bases remained unmatched. The CDR3 consists of 15 residues. The full variable domain, with the rest looked up from reference TRBV5-1 and TRBJ1-2, is KAGVTQTPRYLIKTRGQQVTLSCSPISGHRSVSWYQQTPGQGLQFLFEYFSETQRNKGNFPGRFSGRQFSNSRSEMNVSTLELGDSALYLCASSQSGTGSYGYTFGSGTRLTVV.

The count of this clone is one. The genes are TRBV6-5 and TRBJ2-7; weak D call: TRBD1 (5 bases). This CDR3 has 15 residues. V was trimmed by 3 bases and J by 3 bases, leaving 15 bases between them. Looked up from germline, CDR1 is MNHEY and CDR2 is SVGAGI. The CDR3 spells CASSYSAGRLYEQYF. The CDR3 DNA is TGTGCCAGCAGTTATTCGGCAGGGCGACTCTACGAGCAGTACTTC.

Regarding this clone: The junction departs from the called germline gene at one end, perhaps through a read error. The chain couples TRBV24-1 to TRBJ1-2, with D maybe TRBD1 (5 bases). CDR1 and CDR2 from the germline V gene are KGHDR and SFDVKD. The length of the CDR3 is 11 residues. Here the CDR3 DNA reads TGTGCCACCAGTGACCCAGCCGGGACTCACTTC. The encoded protein is CATSDPAGTHF.

This chain connects TRBV5-1 to TRBJ2-7; 9 positions agree with TRBD2. J lost 4 bases, V lost 0 bases, and 5 bases had no gene match. This CDR3 has 15 residues. In germline, CDR1 is SGHRS, CDR2 YFSETQ. The CDR3 protein is CASSLEAGGRYEQYF. The CDR3 DNA reads TGCGCCAGCAGCTTGGAGGCGGGAGGGAGGTACGAGCAGTACTTC.